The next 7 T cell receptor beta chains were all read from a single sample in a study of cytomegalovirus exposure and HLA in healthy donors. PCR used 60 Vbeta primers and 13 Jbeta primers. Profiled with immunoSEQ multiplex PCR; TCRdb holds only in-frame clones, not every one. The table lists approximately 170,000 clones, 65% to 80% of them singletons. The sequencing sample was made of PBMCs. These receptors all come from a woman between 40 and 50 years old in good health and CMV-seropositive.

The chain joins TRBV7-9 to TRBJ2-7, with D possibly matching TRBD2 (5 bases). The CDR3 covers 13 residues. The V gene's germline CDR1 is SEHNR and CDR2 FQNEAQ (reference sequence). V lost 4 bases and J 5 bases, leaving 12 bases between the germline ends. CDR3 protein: CASSSGLWNEQYF. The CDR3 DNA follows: TGTGCCAGCAGCTCGGGGTTGTGGAACGAGCAGTACTTC.

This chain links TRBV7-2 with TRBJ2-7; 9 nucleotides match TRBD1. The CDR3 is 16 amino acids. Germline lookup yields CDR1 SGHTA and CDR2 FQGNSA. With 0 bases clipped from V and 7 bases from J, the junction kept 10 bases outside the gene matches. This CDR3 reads CASSLAWGQGRSEQYF. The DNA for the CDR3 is TGTGCCAGCAGCTTAGCCTGGGGACAGGGACGGAGTGAGCAGTACTTC.

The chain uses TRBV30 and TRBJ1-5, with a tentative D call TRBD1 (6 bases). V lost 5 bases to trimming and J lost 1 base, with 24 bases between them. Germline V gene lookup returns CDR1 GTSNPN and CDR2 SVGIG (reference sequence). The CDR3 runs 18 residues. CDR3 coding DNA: TGTGCCTGGGGGCTTGAGGGGGTTAGTATCTTAAGCAATCAGCCCCAGCATTTT. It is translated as CAWGLEGVSILSNQPQHF.

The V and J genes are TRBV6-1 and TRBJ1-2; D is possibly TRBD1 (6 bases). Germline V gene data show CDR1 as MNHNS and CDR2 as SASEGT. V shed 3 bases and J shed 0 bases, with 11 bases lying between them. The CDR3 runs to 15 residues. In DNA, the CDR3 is TGTGCCAGCAGTGAGAGCAGGGGCGCTAACTATGGCTACACCTTC. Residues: CASSESRGANYGYTF.

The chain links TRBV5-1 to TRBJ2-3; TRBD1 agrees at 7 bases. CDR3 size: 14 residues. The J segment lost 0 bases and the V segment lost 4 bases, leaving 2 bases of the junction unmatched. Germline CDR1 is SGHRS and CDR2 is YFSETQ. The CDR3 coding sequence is TGCGCCAGCAGCCAGACAGGGAGCACAGATACGCAGTATTTT. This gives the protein CASSQTGSTDTQYF.

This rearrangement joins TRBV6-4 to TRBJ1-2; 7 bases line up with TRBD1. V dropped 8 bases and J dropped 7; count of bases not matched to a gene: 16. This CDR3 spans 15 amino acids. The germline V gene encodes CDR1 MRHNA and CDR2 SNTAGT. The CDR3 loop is CASSGDPTGTLGYTF. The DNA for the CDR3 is TGTGCCAGCTCGGGGGATCCGACAGGGACGCTTGGCTACACCTTC.

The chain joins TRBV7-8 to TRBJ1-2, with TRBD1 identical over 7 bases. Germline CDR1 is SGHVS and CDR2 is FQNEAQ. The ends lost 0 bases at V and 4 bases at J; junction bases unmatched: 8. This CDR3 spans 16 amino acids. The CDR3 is CASSLALTGVFYGYTF. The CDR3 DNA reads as TGTGCCAGCAGCTTAGCGCTAACAGGGGTCTTCTATGGCTACACCTTC.